These 5 T cell receptor beta chains were sequenced from one sample in a study of beta chain features in type 1 diabetes. Since all of the isolated RNA was reverse transcribed, expressed TCRB transcripts were what got sequenced. The data were produced by immunoSEQ multiplex PCR, yet TCRdb's version contains in-frame clones alone and is incomplete. The repertoire holds 90,000 to 110,000 clones, less than 40% seen once, with 0.06% to 0.075% in the top ten. The sequenced material came from stem cell memory CD4+ T cells from blood. These TCRs come from a woman under 30 in good health.

The CDR3 DNA reads TGTGCCAGCCTCTTGGGGGGTGGTGATGAGCAGTTCTTC. Protein product: CASLLGGGDEQFF. This rearrangement joins TRBV28 to TRBJ2-1, with a weak D call TRBD2 (6 bases). CDR3 length: 13 residues. V lost 8 bases and J 8 bases, leaving 16 bases between the germline ends. The V gene's germline CDR1 is MDHEN and CDR2 SYDVKM. Together with reference TRBV28 and TRBJ2-1, the CDR3 gives the full variable domain: DVKVTQSSRYLVKRTGEKVFLECVQDMDHENMFWYRQDPGLGLRLIYFSYDVKMKEKGDIPEGYSVSREKKERFSLILESASTNQTSMYLCASLLGGGDEQFFGPGTRLTVL.

This clone was seen only a few times. CDR3 sequence (DNA): TGTGCCTGGAGTGTAAGACCGGGATACTATAGCAATCAGCCCCAGCATTTT. Its translation: CAWSVRPGYYSNQPQHF. V usage is TRBV30 and J usage is TRBJ1-5; D is ambiguous. The CDR3 has 17 amino acids. CDR1 and CDR2 from the germline V gene are GTSNPN and SVGIG (reference sequence). V lost 0 bases, J lost 0 bases, and 15 bases lay in between.

The J gene is TRBJ2-7, the V gene TRBV7-3; 9 nucleotides agree with TRBD2. V was clipped by 2 bases and J by 3 bases; unmatched bases: 5. The length of the CDR3 is 15 residues. The germline V gene has CDR1 SGHTA and CDR2 FQGTGA. CDR3 coding DNA: TGTGCCAGCAGCTTAGCTAGCGGGACGAGCTACGAGCAGTACTTC. Its translation is CASSLASGTSYEQYF.

The chain employs TRBV4-1 and TRBJ1-4, with 7 bases matching TRBD1. V shed 4 bases and J 0 bases; nucleotides not matched to a gene: 8. This CDR3 is 17 amino acids long. Germline V lookup: CDR1 MGHRA, CDR2 YSYEKL. The CDR3 DNA reads TGCGCCAGCAGCCGACGGACAGGCACTGCAACTAATGAAAAACTGTTTTTT. Amino acids: CASSRRTGTATNEKLFF.

V usage is TRBV28 and J usage is TRBJ2-7, with TRBD1 matching 10 bases. The V gene's germline CDR1 is MDHEN and CDR2 SYDVKM. This CDR3 comprises 23 residues. V was clipped by 6 bases and J by 6 bases; unmatched bases: 35. The CDR3 DNA is TGTGCCAGCAGGACCGTTGACCGGGACAGGGGATACTGGGCCTCGGACATGGACGGCGAGCAGTACTTC. Translating gives CASRTVDRDRGYWASDMDGEQYF. Full variable domain (missing parts from reference TRBV28 and TRBJ2-7): DVKVTQSSRYLVKRTGEKVFLECVQDMDHENMFWYRQDPGLGLRLIYFSYDVKMKEKGDIPEGYSVSREKKERFSLILESASTNQTSMYLCASRTVDRDRGYWASDMDGEQYFGPGTRLTVT.